Below, 24 T cell receptor beta chains from the same sample are listed, as sequenced in a study of blood T cell repertoires in COVID-19. Profiling relied on immunoSEQ multiplex PCR, and the TCRdb table lists in-frame clones only, not all of them. The sample consists of some 150,000 clones, 80% to 90% of them appearing once. Sequencing input: peripheral blood. The source of these receptors is a woman aged 55 to 70 with COVID-19, enrolled during active disease.

The DNA of the CDR3 is TGTGCCAGCAGGCCCCAGGGGGGACTAGCGGGAGGCGAGCAGTACTTC. This sequence encodes CASRPQGGLAGGEQYF. This chain joins TRBV27 and TRBJ2-7; 15 nucleotides line up with TRBD2. The CDR3 contains 16 residues. Trimming cost V 6 bases and J 6 bases; bases outside gene matches: 9. Germline loops: CDR1 MNHEY, CDR2 SMNVEV (reference sequence).

This clone has just a few counts. This chain uses TRBV27 with TRBJ1-2, with D maybe TRBD1 (6 bases). Trimming left V 4 bases short and J 4 bases short, with 19 bases between. CDR1 MNHEY and CDR2 SMNVEV come from the germline V gene (reference sequence). This CDR3 is built from 16 residues. CDR3 coding DNA: TGTGCCAGCAGTTCCTCTGGGGGGGGCAGTTTCTATGGCTACACCTTC. It encodes CASSSSGGGSFYGYTF.

The chain carries TRBV4-2 and TRBJ1-2; D unresolved. V was cut by 0 bases and J by 4 bases, with 12 bases left in between. From germline, CDR1 is LGHNA and CDR2 YNFKEQ. This CDR3 contains 15 residues. The CDR3 here is CASSQEPGRGYGYTF. The CDR3 DNA follows: TGTGCCAGCAGCCAAGAGCCAGGCCGTGGCTATGGCTACACCTTC.

The chain recombines TRBV4-1 with TRBJ1-4, with D possibly being TRBD1 (6 bases). This CDR3 has 16 amino acids. V lost 1 base to trimming and J lost 6 bases, with 15 bases between them. Germline V gene sequence: CDR1 MGHRA, CDR2 YSYEKL. The CDR3 nucleotides read TGCGCCAGCAGCCAAGGGGGAACAGGGTATGATGAAAAACTGTTTTTT. Protein sequence: CASSQGGTGYDEKLFF.

This clone was picked up one time. The rearrangement uses TRBV28 and TRBJ1-5; no definite D call. CDR1 and CDR2 from the germline V gene are MDHEN and SYDVKM. Trimming removed 5 bases at V and 0 bases at J, with 8 bases between. CDR3 length equals 14 residues. The CDR3: CASSRVSSNQPQHF. The CDR3 coding sequence is TGTGCCAGCAGTCGAGTGAGTAGCAATCAGCCCCAGCATTTT.

The V call is TRBV12-3 or TRBV12-4, the J call TRBJ1-5, with 8 bases aligning to TRBD1. This CDR3 contains 13 residues. V was clipped by 6 bases and J by 11 bases; unmatched bases: 9. The DNA for the CDR3 is TGTGCCAGCAGCGGGACAGGTGTTTGGTCCCAGCATTTT. It specifies CASSGTGVWSQHF.

V and J are TRBV7-2 and TRBJ1-5, with D unresolved. CDR1 and CDR2 from the germline V gene are SGHTA and FQGNSA. V shed 0 bases and J shed 3 bases, with 9 bases lying between them. The length of the CDR3 is 15 residues. Written as DNA, the CDR3 is TGTGCCAGCAGCTTAGCCGGACTACTCAATCAGCCCCAGCATTTT. It codes for CASSLAGLLNQPQHF.

The chain uses TRBV6-6 and TRBJ1-5; D possibly corresponds to TRBD1 (6 bases). V lost 7 bases and J 3 bases, leaving 13 bases between the germline ends. Germline lookup yields CDR1 MNHNY and CDR2 SVGAGI (reference sequence). The CDR3 has 14 residues. For the CDR3, the DNA is TGTGCCAGCAACCCGGACAGTGACAATCAGCCCCAGCATTTT. Residues: CASNPDSDNQPQHF.

The rearrangement joins TRBV19 to TRBJ2-4; 9 bases align to TRBD2. This CDR3 spans 15 amino acids. The V and J ends lost 4 bases and 0 bases, in that order; junction bases with no gene match: 1. Germline loops: CDR1 LNHDA, CDR2 SQIVND (reference sequence). CDR3 region: CASSRLAVAKNIQYF. Here the CDR3 DNA reads TGTGCCAGTAGTAGACTAGCGGTAGCCAAAAACATTCAGTACTTC. Supplemented by reference TRBV19 and TRBJ2-4, the full variable domain reads DGGITQSPKYLFRKEGQNVTLSCEQNLNHDAMYWYRQDPGQGLRLIYYSQIVNDFQKGDIAEGYSVSREKKESFPLTVTSAQKNPTAFYLCASSRLAVAKNIQYFGAGTRLSVL.

The CDR3 sequence is CASSRGAQGDKNTEAFF. For the CDR3, the DNA is TGTGCCAGTAGTAGAGGGGCACAGGGGGACAAGAACACTGAAGCTTTCTTT. This rearrangement joins TRBV19 to TRBJ1-1, with 8 bases aligning to TRBD1. V was pared by 4 bases and J by 1 base, with 11 bases of the junction left unmatched. This CDR3 has 17 amino acids. CDR1 is LNHDA, CDR2 SQIVND, per germline (reference sequence).

The chain carries TRBV7-2 and TRBJ2-2, with TRBD2 matching 8 bases. The CDR3 has 15 amino acids. Trimming removed 5 bases from V and 5 bases from J; junction bases left unmatched: 7. Germline V gene sequence: CDR1 SGHTA, CDR2 FQGNSA. CDR3 in amino acids: CASSRGGFGTGELFF. For the CDR3, the DNA is TGTGCCAGCAGCCGCGGGGGGTTCGGAACCGGGGAGCTGTTTTTT.

This clone has only one observation. The chain uses TRBV21-1 and TRBJ2-3; TRBD2 is the table's D call and was not checked against the DNA. TRBV21-1 is a pseudogene segment. This CDR3 spans 13 amino acids. The CDR3 DNA reads TGTGCCAGCATTGGAGGGAGCACAGATACGCAGTATTTT. Protein sequence: CASIGGSTDTQYF.

The chain has TRBV11-3 and TRBJ2-3, with D possibly TRBD2 on 6 matching bases. The V gene's germline CDR1 is SGHNT and CDR2 YENEEA. Trimming removed 6 bases from V and 5 bases from J, with 18 bases in between. The CDR3 length is 15 residues. The CDR3 DNA reads as TGTGCCAGCAGGGTACGGGAGATGGGAGTAGATACGCAGTATTTT. This translates into CASRVREMGVDTQYF.

The chain joins TRBV5-1 to TRBJ1-1; no firm D call. Trimming removed 4 bases from V and 3 bases from J, with 19 bases in between. This CDR3 is 16 amino acids long. Germline assignment: CDR1 SGHRS and CDR2 YFSETQ. In nucleotides, the CDR3 is TGCGCCAGCAGCCTCTCAATTGGGCACCCAGACACTGAAGCTTTCTTT. It encodes CASSLSIGHPDTEAFF.

The genes are TRBV25-1 and TRBJ1-4, with D hard to call. The CDR3 spans 14 residues. The germline V gene encodes CDR1 MGHDK and CDR2 SYGVNS. V lost 1 base, J lost 11 bases, and 14 bases lay in between. Written as DNA, the CDR3 is TGTGCCAGCAGTGAATTAATCGGGTCGGGGAAACTGTTTTTT. Amino acid sequence: CASSELIGSGKLFF.

This clone was picked up one time. V is TRBV6-1 and J is TRBJ2-2; D may be TRBD2 (5 bases). Germline CDR1 MNHNS, CDR2 SASEGT. This CDR3 has 17 residues. V was pared by 4 bases and J by 4 bases, with 19 bases between. In DNA form, the CDR3 reads TGTGCCAGCAGTGGGCGGCGGTCGGGGTCCGGCACCGGGGAGCTGTTTTTT. Protein: CASSGRRSGSGTGELFF.

The rearrangement joins TRBV9 to TRBJ2-7; 14 positions match TRBD2. Germline loops: CDR1 SGDLS, CDR2 YYNGEE. The CDR3 totals 15 residues. Trimming removed 2 bases from V and 7 bases from J; junction bases left unmatched: 5. CDR3 sequence: CASSVGTSGSGEQYF. DNA for the CDR3: TGTGCCAGCAGCGTCGGGACTAGCGGGAGTGGTGAGCAGTACTTC. Drawing the rest from reference TRBV9 and TRBJ2-7, the complete variable domain is DSGVTQTPKHLITATGQRVTLRCSPRSGDLSVYWYQQSLDQGLQFLIQYYNGEERAKGNILERFSAQQFPDLHSELNLSSLELGDSALYFCASSVGTSGSGEQYFGPGTRLTVT.

The V call is TRBV10-3, the J call TRBJ2-4, with TRBD2 identical over 9 bases. V shed 2 bases and J 7 bases; nucleotides not matched to a gene: 6. This CDR3 is built from 15 residues. CDR1 is ENHRY, CDR2 SYGVKD, per germline. DNA for the CDR3: TGTGCCATCAGTGAGCCGAGCGGGAGGAGCAACATTCAGTACTTC. This gives the protein CAISEPSGRSNIQYF.

V and J are TRBV3-1 (or the pseudogene TRBV3-2) and TRBJ1-5; D call uncertain. Germline CDR1 and CDR2: LGHDT and YNNKEL (reference sequence). The CDR3 runs 13 residues. With 0 bases removed from V and 7 bases from J, the gap between germline ends came to 7 bases. The CDR3 here is CASSQDWRQPQHF. The CDR3 DNA is TGTGCCAGCAGCCAAGATTGGAGGCAGCCCCAGCATTTT.

This sequence joins TRBV12-5 and TRBJ2-1; 11 bases fit TRBD2. Germline lookup yields CDR1 LGHNT and CDR2 FRNRAP. Germline trimming cut 2 bases from V and 6 bases from J; bases unmatched to any gene: 0. The CDR3 is 14 amino acids. The chain's CDR3 is CASGLTSGSNEQFF. The CDR3 DNA sequence: TGTGCTAGTGGTTTGACTAGCGGGAGCAATGAGCAGTTCTTC.

As for this clone: An end of the junction differs from the germline gene, which may be a read error. The chain employs TRBV4-2 and TRBJ1-6; TRBD1 aligns across 8 bases. This CDR3 spans 15 amino acids. Germline lookup yields CDR1 LGHNA and CDR2 YNFKEQ. CDR3 in amino acids: CTSSQDDRGNSPLHF. The CDR3 nucleotides are TGTACCAGCAGCCAAGACGACAGGGGAAATTCACCCCTCCACTTT.

V and J are TRBV6-2 or TRBV6-3 and TRBJ1-2; D remains ambiguous. Trimming took 7 bases from V and 4 from J, leaving 13 bases between them. Germline lookup yields CDR1 MNHEY and CDR2 SVGEGT. CDR3 length: 13 residues. DNA for the CDR3: TGTGCCAGCACCCCAAACTCGGGCTATGGCTACACCTTC. It encodes CASTPNSGYGYTF.

As to this clone: A much more abundant neighbour one base away suggests this may be a read error. The chain uses TRBV6-6 and TRBJ1-1; no definite D call. This CDR3 is built from 10 residues. CDR1 MNHNY and CDR2 SVGAGI come from the germline V gene (reference sequence). V lost 3 bases and J lost 7, with 3 bases in between. CDR3 bases: TGTGCCAGCAGTTATAGTGAAGCTTTCTTT. Protein sequence: CASSYSEAFF.

CDR3 DNA sequence: TGTGCCAGCAGCCCAAACGCGCAGGCAGGGCCTAATAACTATGGCTACACCTTC. Translated: CASSPNAQAGPNNYGYTF. This rearrangement joins TRBV3-1 (or the pseudogene TRBV3-2) to TRBJ1-2; a possible D gene is TRBD1 (5 bases). The CDR3 loop spans 18 amino acids. Germline V CDR1 and CDR2: LGHDT, YNNKEL (reference sequence). With 4 bases removed from V and 1 base from J, the gap between germline ends came to 22 bases.